The 29 T cell receptor beta chains given below trace back to one sample, sequenced in a study of blood T cells in healthy people across ages. Next came a second PCR, run for about 7 to 12 cycles, which used a sample-barcoded 5' primer along with a J-beta primer mix. Via MiXCR, TCRdb re-called the 5' RACE reads, giving one row per CDR3 protein. This sample has under 950,000 distinct CDR3 sequences, with 22% found just once. Sequenced input: blood. The source of these receptors is a man aged 70-80 years in good health.

This chain links TRBV7-8 with TRBJ2-7, with D maybe TRBD1 (5 bases). CDR1 and CDR2 from the germline V gene are SGHVS and FQNEAQ. The CDR3 consists of 13 residues. V lost 1 base and J lost 12, with 16 bases in between. In nucleotides, the CDR3 is TGTGCCAGCAGCTTAGACTGGGCTTTGGGGCTGTACTTC. It encodes CASSLDWALGLYF.

This clonotype came up a few times. CDR3 amino acids: CASKSQTGNEQFF. The CDR3 bases are TGTGCCAGCAAGAGCCAGACGGGGAATGAGCAGTTCTTC. The chain couples TRBV7-3 to TRBJ2-1, with D tentatively TRBD2 (5 bases). In germline, CDR1 is SGHTA, CDR2 FQGTGA. This CDR3 comprises 13 residues. V lost 7 bases, J lost 7 bases, and 14 bases lay in between. The whole variable domain, filled in from reference TRBV7-3 and TRBJ2-1, reads GAGVSQTPSNKVTEKGKYVELRCDPISGHTALYWYRQSLGQGPEFLIYFQGTGAADDSGLPNDRFFAVRPEGSVSTLKIQRTERGDSAVYLCASKSQTGNEQFFGPGTRLTVL.

The chain combines TRBV5-5 with TRBJ2-7; D remains unclear. Germline V gene sequence: CDR1 SGHKS, CDR2 YYEKEE (reference sequence). This CDR3 has 15 residues. Trimming cost V 0 bases and J 3 bases, with 13 bases left between them. CDR3 DNA sequence: TGTGCCAGCAGCTTGGCCGGTGGGCAGAACTACGAGCAGTACTTC. Translating it yields CASSLAGGQNYEQYF. The full variable domain, with the rest looked up from reference TRBV5-5 and TRBJ2-7, is DAGVTQSPTHLIKTRGQQVTLRCSPISGHKSVSWYQQVLGQGPQFIFQYYEKEERGRGNFPDRFSARQFPNYSSELNVNALLLGDSALYLCASSLAGGQNYEQYFGPGTRLTVT.

V and J are TRBV6-1 and TRBJ2-3, with 9 bases identical to TRBD2. The germline V gene has CDR1 MNHNS and CDR2 SASEGT. CDR3 length equals 17 residues. The V and J ends lost 4 bases and 0 bases, in that order; junction bases with no gene match: 8. CDR3 loop: CASSGGGAGGSTDTQYF. The DNA of the CDR3 is TGTGCCAGCAGTGGCGGAGGAGCGGGAGGAAGCACAGATACGCAGTATTTT.

The sample holds a few counts of this clonotype. This rearrangement joins TRBV7-9 to TRBJ2-1; 11 bases map to TRBD2. This CDR3 is built from 16 residues. Germline V gene data show CDR1 as SEHNR and CDR2 as FQNEAQ (reference sequence). V was clipped by 4 bases and J by 8 bases; unmatched bases: 10. In nucleotides, the CDR3 is TGTGCCAGCAGCTCCTGGGGGCTAGCGGGAGGAGATGAGCAGTTCTTC. Amino acids: CASSSWGLAGGDEQFF.

This clonotype turned up a few times. The gene calls are TRBV20-1 and TRBJ2-4; 7 bases map to TRBD1. The length of the CDR3 is 13 residues. From germline, CDR1 is DFQATT and CDR2 SNEGSKA (reference sequence). V lost 3 bases and J lost 6; bases outside the gene matches: 5. CDR3 DNA: TGCAGTGCTAGGGCGACAGGGATAAACATTCAGTACTTC. It encodes CSARATGINIQYF.

For the CDR3, the DNA is TGCAGTGCTCGAGCTATTGCCCCGGGGGGAGCAGATACGCAGTATTTT. As protein: CSARAIAPGGADTQYF. This chain uses TRBV20-1 with TRBJ2-3; 7 nucleotides match TRBD2. J lost 4 bases, V lost 5 bases, and 15 bases had no gene match. The CDR3 consists of 16 residues. From germline, CDR1 is DFQATT and CDR2 SNEGSKA (reference sequence).

The V call is TRBV2, the J call TRBJ1-2; D is unclear. Trimming stripped 3 bases from V and 3 bases from J, with 8 bases between. The CDR3 has 13 amino acids. CDR1 and CDR2 (germline): SNHLY, FYNNEI. This chain's CDR3 is CASSDEPYYGYTF. In DNA form, the CDR3 reads TGTGCCAGCAGTGATGAACCGTACTATGGCTACACCTTC. Full variable domain (rest looked up from reference TRBV2 and TRBJ1-2): EPEVTQTPSHQVTQMGQEVILRCVPISNHLYFYWYRQILGQKVEFLVSFYNNEISEKSEIFDDQFSVERPDGSNFTLKIRSTKLEDSAMYFCASSDEPYYGYTFGSGTRLTVV.

The chain recombines TRBV4-2 with TRBJ2-3; a possible D gene is TRBD2 (7 bases). Germline CDR1 reads LGHNA; CDR2 reads YNFKEQ. CDR3 size: 17 residues. V was trimmed by 4 bases and J by 3 bases, leaving 20 bases between them. In nucleotides, the CDR3 is TGTGCCAGCAGCCCTGAGAGGCGGGGGCTAAGAACAGATACGCAGTATTTT. Its protein is CASSPERRGLRTDTQYF.

The V call is TRBV5-1, the J call TRBJ2-5; D is unclear. Germline CDR1 SGHRS, CDR2 YFSETQ. Trimming shortened V by 1 base and J by 5 bases, and 12 bases separated the two germline ends. The CDR3 extends over 14 amino acids. CDR3 loop: CASSLIQNKETQYF. In DNA form, the CDR3 reads TGCGCCAGCAGCTTGATACAGAACAAGGAGACCCAGTACTTC.

This clonotype has more than one count but fewer than ten. The genes are TRBV28 and TRBJ1-4; 7 nucleotides line up with TRBD1. J lost 2 bases, V lost 5 bases, and 8 bases had no gene match. The CDR3 length is 16 residues. Looked up from germline, CDR1 is MDHEN and CDR2 is SYDVKM. CDR3 nucleotide sequence: TGTGCCAGCAGTCCTCCAACAGGGGTCACTAATGAAAAACTGTTTTTT. Translated, it gives CASSPPTGVTNEKLFF. Full variable domain (rest looked up from reference TRBV28 and TRBJ1-4): DVKVTQSSRYLVKRTGEKVFLECVQDMDHENMFWYRQDPGLGLRLIYFSYDVKMKEKGDIPEGYSVSREKKERFSLILESASTNQTSMYLCASSPPTGVTNEKLFFGSGTQLSVL.

This chain links TRBV3-1 with TRBJ2-1; D may be TRBD1 (6 bases). The V and J ends lost 4 bases and 6 bases respectively, with 13 bases between them. Germline-derived CDR1 and CDR2 are LGHDT and YNNKEL (reference sequence). This CDR3 comprises 14 residues. The CDR3 sequence: CASSLNRVSNEQFF. CDR3 nucleotides: TGTGCCAGCAGCCTCAACAGGGTGAGCAATGAGCAGTTCTTC.

This clonotype was counted between two and nine times. A much larger clone differs from this one at a single base, so this may be a read error. No conserved phenylalanine or tryptophan ends this CDR3, so it is likely a read error. The limits of the CDR3 on the DNA are not certain, so only TCRdb's listed CDR3 is given. This chain connects TRBV28 to TRBJ2-6; the table names TRBD1, a call not compared with the DNA. The CDR3 region is 12 residues in length, termini included. CDR1 and CDR2 (germline): MDHEN, SYDVKM. CDR3 amino acids: CVSRGPGPKYCI.

This chain connects TRBV7-8 to TRBJ2-2; 10 bases line up with TRBD2. Germline V gene data show CDR1 as SGHVS and CDR2 as FQNEAQ. The CDR3 length is 20 residues. V shed 0 bases and J 2 bases; nucleotides not matched to a gene: 12. CDR3: CASSLAPAGGLSRNTGELFF. CDR3 DNA: TGTGCCAGCAGCTTAGCGCCAGCGGGAGGGCTAAGTCGAAACACCGGGGAGCTGTTTTTT.

CDR3 region: CSVHTTYEAFF. Written as DNA, the CDR3 is TGCAGCGTTCACACAACATACGAAGCTTTCTTT. The V gene is TRBV29-1, the J gene TRBJ1-1, with D unclear. The CDR3 is 11 residues long. Looked up from germline, CDR1 is SQVTM and CDR2 is ANQGSEA. Trimming took off 5 bases at V and 8 bases at J, with 12 bases between the two ends.

This clonotype was picked up one time. The rearrangement links TRBV2 to TRBJ1-1, with D unresolved. This CDR3 is built from 16 residues. Germline CDR1 SNHLY, CDR2 FYNNEI. V lost 3 bases to trimming and J lost 0 bases, with 14 bases between them. CDR3 sequence reads: CASSDSGRPMNTEAFF. CDR3 in DNA: TGTGCCAGCAGTGACTCGGGCAGACCCATGAACACTGAAGCTTTCTTT.

V gene TRBV6-2 or TRBV6-3 combines with J gene TRBJ1-2, with TRBD1 as a possible D gene (5 bases). Germline V lookup: CDR1 MNHEY, CDR2 SVGEGT. This CDR3 region has 13 residues. The V end lost 6 bases, the J end lost 7 bases, and 15 bases lay between the germline ends. The CDR3 here is CASSPGTKTGYTF. DNA for the CDR3: TGTGCCAGCAGCCCAGGGACTAAGACTGGCTACACCTTC.

This clonotype has only a few counts. V usage is TRBV5-1 and J usage is TRBJ1-5; D ambiguous. There are 14 residues in the CDR3. V lost 4 bases, J lost 2 bases, and 10 bases lay in between. Germline CDR1 and CDR2: SGHRS and YFSETQ. The CDR3 here is CASSRDGRNQPQHF. The CDR3 bases are TGCGCCAGCAGCCGAGACGGACGCAATCAGCCCCAGCATTTT.

This clonotype has a handful of counts. The chain uses TRBV7-2 and TRBJ2-1, with 7 bases aligning to TRBD2. This CDR3 comprises 17 residues. Germline values: CDR1 SGHTA, CDR2 FQGNSA. V trimming: 1 base; J trimming: 0 bases; junction bases outside the gene matches: 6. CDR3 sequence: CASSLEAAGVSYNEQFF. The DNA for the CDR3 is TGTGCCAGCAGCTTAGAGGCGGCGGGAGTCTCCTACAATGAGCAGTTCTTC.

This rearrangement joins TRBV29-1 to TRBJ2-3; TRBD2 aligns across 9 bases. Losses at the gene ends were 3 bases for V and 3 bases for J; bases not matched to a gene: 4. Germline V lookup: CDR1 SQVTM, CDR2 ANQGSEA. This CDR3 has 14 amino acids. The chain's CDR3 is CSVDRSGGTDTQYF. CDR3 nucleotide sequence: TGCAGCGTTGACCGCAGCGGGGGGACAGATACGCAGTATTTT.

The chain employs TRBV18 and TRBJ2-5, with TRBD1 as a possible D gene (5 bases). V was shortened by 10 bases and J by 1 base, with 13 bases between the two germline ends. Germline assignment: CDR1 KGHSH and CDR2 LQKENI. The CDR3 length is 13 residues. The CDR3 protein is CATSQGSQETQYF. As DNA, the CDR3 is TGTGCCACCTCGCAGGGAAGCCAAGAGACCCAGTACTTC.

This clonotype was recorded a few times. The CDR3 region has the DNA TGTGCCAGCAGCTCTTCTAGCGGGGGAGGATATGGTGAGCAGTTCTTC. Its protein product is CASSSSSGGGYGEQFF. This chain joins TRBV11-2 and TRBJ2-1; 10 nucleotides match TRBD2. V lost 4 bases, J lost 9 bases, and 12 bases stayed unmatched. Germline V gene data show CDR1 as SGHAT and CDR2 as FQNNGV. CDR3 length: 16 residues.

The table lists this clonotype with many counts. The rearrangement joins TRBV9 to TRBJ2-5; no firm D call. The germline gives CDR1 SGDLS, CDR2 YYNGEE. The length of the CDR3 is 13 residues. V was shortened by 0 bases and J by 2 bases, with 5 bases between the two germline ends. This CDR3 is CASSVGQQETQYF. DNA for the CDR3: TGTGCCAGCAGCGTAGGGCAGCAAGAGACCCAGTACTTC.

V gene TRBV5-1 combines with J gene TRBJ2-1, with 7 nucleotides matching TRBD1. This CDR3 region has 13 residues. Germline loops: CDR1 SGHRS, CDR2 YFSETQ. The junction had 9 bases not matched to a gene; V was cut back by 7 bases and J by 8 bases. CDR3 region: CASWATGMDEQFF. CDR3 coding DNA: TGCGCCAGCTGGGCGACAGGGATGGATGAGCAGTTCTTC.

The V call is TRBV25-1, the J call TRBJ2-1; D is undetermined. The closer fit of TRBJ2-7 to the DNA end suggests the J call may be wrong. CDR1 and CDR2 from the germline V gene are MGHDK and SYGVNS. The CDR3 consists of 13 residues. CDR3 protein: CASSAGLVWVQYF. The CDR3 bases are TGTGCCAGCAGTGCCGGTTTAGTCTGGGTGCAGTACTTC.

This chain connects TRBV20-1 to TRBJ1-1, with a tentative D call TRBD1 (5 bases). The CDR3 sequence is 11 residues long. Trimming stripped 3 bases from V and 14 bases from J, with 16 bases between. Looked up from germline, CDR1 is DFQATT and CDR2 is SNEGSKA (reference sequence). CDR3 in DNA: TGCAGTGCTAGCCCAGGGCAGGAGGCCTTCTTT. This translates into CSASPGQEAFF.

The J gene is TRBJ2-5, the V gene TRBV20-1; D call uncertain. V gave up 0 bases and J gave up 2 bases, with 16 bases separating them. CDR1 and CDR2 from the germline V gene are DFQATT and SNEGSKA (reference sequence). This CDR3 has 16 residues. In DNA, the CDR3 is TGCAGTGCTAGAGATCGGCCCGGTTTAGGACAAGAGACCCAGTACTTC. Amino acids: CSARDRPGLGQETQYF.

V is TRBV20-1 and J is TRBJ2-3; 9 nucleotides line up with TRBD1. This CDR3 region has 14 residues. Losses at the gene ends were 3 bases for V and 2 bases for J; bases not matched to a gene: 3. The germline CDR1 and CDR2 sequences are DFQATT and SNEGSKA (reference sequence). The CDR3 here is CSASTGGLTDTQYF. The CDR3 coding sequence is TGCAGTGCTAGCACAGGGGGCCTCACAGATACGCAGTATTTT.

The chain recombines TRBV6-1 with TRBJ1-1; D gene uncertain. This CDR3 is built from 13 residues. The ends were cut back, 9 bases at V and 4 bases at J, with 15 bases in the middle. Germline lookup yields CDR1 MNHNS and CDR2 SASEGT. This CDR3 reads CASSIDTITEAFF. CDR3 DNA sequence: TGTGCCAGTTCCATTGACACCATCACTGAAGCTTTCTTT.